The 20 T cell receptor beta chains presented below share a single source sample, sequenced in a study of cytomegalovirus exposure and HLA in healthy donors. The PCR ran on 60 Vbeta and 13 Jbeta primers. Generated by immunoSEQ multiplex PCR, the TCRdb table keeps only in-frame clones and is missing some. In the table there are approximately 140,000 clones, more than 75% of which are singletons. The material sequenced was PBMCs. The receptors shown here come from a human donor in good health.

The chain employs TRBV2 and TRBJ2-2; no clear D. Trimming shortened V by 7 bases and J by 3 bases, and 6 bases separated the two germline ends. Germline V lookup: CDR1 SNHLY, CDR2 FYNNEI. The length of the CDR3 is 12 residues. The DNA for the CDR3 is TGTGCCAGCATAATAGACACCGGGGAGCTGTTTTTT. This codes for CASIIDTGELFF.

This chain connects TRBV6-5 to TRBJ1-1; D uncertain. Per the germline V gene, CDR1 is MNHEY and CDR2 is SVGAGI. The CDR3 extends over 11 amino acids. V dropped 6 bases and J dropped 8 bases, with 10 bases sitting between them. The CDR3 region has the DNA TGTGCCAGCAGAACGACACGAGAAGCTTTCTTT. Amino acid sequence: CASRTTREAFF.

The sample holds one count of this clone. This chain links TRBV4-1 with TRBJ2-7; 9 bases fit TRBD2. The CDR3 consists of 15 residues. With 3 bases clipped from V and 2 bases from J, the junction kept 5 bases outside the gene matches. The germline gives CDR1 MGHRA, CDR2 YSYEKL. Here the CDR3 DNA reads TGCGCCAGCAGCCAGCTAGCGGGGATCCCCTACGAGCAGTACTTC. Its translation: CASSQLAGIPYEQYF.

This chain connects TRBV7-9 to TRBJ2-3; the match to TRBD2 covers 11 bases. Germline V gives CDR1 SEHNR, CDR2 FQNEAQ (reference sequence). Losses at the gene ends were 4 bases for V and 2 bases for J; bases not matched to a gene: 5. The CDR3 extends over 16 amino acids. CDR3 residues: CASSYGTSGFTDTQYF. CDR3 nucleotides: TGTGCCAGCAGCTACGGGACTAGCGGCTTCACAGATACGCAGTATTTT.

V gene TRBV29-1 combines with J gene TRBJ2-5; a weak D match, TRBD1 (6 bases). CDR3 length: 12 residues. Germline CDR1 and CDR2: SQVTM and ANQGSEA. Trimming removed 6 bases from V and 2 bases from J, with 10 bases in between. For the CDR3, the DNA is TGCAGCGTAGGACAGAGACAAGAGACCCAGTACTTC. Protein sequence: CSVGQRQETQYF. Based on the CDR3 plus reference TRBV29-1 and TRBJ2-5, the full variable domain is SAVISQKPSRDICQRGTSLTIQCQVDSQVTMMFWYRQQPGQSLTLIATANQGSEATYESGFVIDKFPISRPNLTFSTLTVSNMSPEDSSIYLCSVGQRQETQYFGPGTRLLVL.

V and J are TRBV6-1 and TRBJ2-2; 7 nucleotides line up with TRBD1. The trim removed 8 bases at V and 0 bases at J, leaving 6 bases unmatched. Germline V lookup: CDR1 MNHNS, CDR2 SASEGT. The CDR3 has 15 amino acids. The CDR3 DNA follows: TGTGCCAGCTCGTTTGACAGGGCGAACACCGGGGAGCTGTTTTTT. Encoded protein: CASSFDRANTGELFF.

The rearrangement uses TRBV14 and TRBJ2-7, with D perhaps matching TRBD2 (5 bases). In germline, CDR1 is SGHDN, CDR2 FVKESK. This CDR3 spans 13 amino acids. V lost 4 bases to trimming and J lost 6 bases, with 13 bases between them. CDR3 in DNA: TGTGCCAGCAGCCTTAAGATCGGAGGCGAGCAGTACTTC. Amino acids: CASSLKIGGEQYF.

In this sample, this clone turned up once. CDR3 nucleotides: TGTGCCAGTAGTATAGATCGGGGGGAACCCCAGCATTTT. This encodes CASSIDRGEPQHF. The gene calls are TRBV19 and TRBJ1-5; TRBD1 is a possible D gene (5 bases). Between the trimmed V and J ends, which lost 0 bases and 10 bases, there was a span of 10 bases. Germline V gene data show CDR1 as LNHDA and CDR2 as SQIVND (reference sequence). CDR3 length: 13 residues.

The chain is built from TRBV19 and TRBJ2-3; 7 bases agree with TRBD2. The J segment lost 1 base and the V segment lost 4 bases, leaving 11 bases of the junction unmatched. CDR3 length equals 17 residues. In germline, CDR1 is LNHDA, CDR2 SQIVND (reference sequence). The CDR3 here is CASSNLLGAGGTDTQYF. The CDR3 DNA reads as TGTGCCAGTAGTAACCTCCTCGGGGCGGGGGGCACAGATACGCAGTATTTT.

The chain carries TRBV6-5 and TRBJ2-1; 9 positions agree with TRBD2. Germline values: CDR1 MNHEY, CDR2 SVGAGI. The CDR3 has 16 residues. Trimming cost V 0 bases and J 7 bases; bases outside gene matches: 7. The CDR3 loop reads CASSYSWVAGVNEQFF. The CDR3 nucleotides read TGTGCCAGCAGTTACTCATGGGTAGCGGGAGTTAATGAGCAGTTCTTC.

The count of this clone is one. The chain has TRBV18 and TRBJ1-1; a possible D gene is TRBD1 (5 bases). Germline V CDR1 and CDR2: KGHSH, LQKENI. V was shortened by 4 bases and J by 8 bases, with 8 bases between the two germline ends. This CDR3 spans 11 amino acids. CDR3 coding DNA: TGTGCCAGCTCACGGGGCGTGGAAGCTTTCTTT. Its translation is CASSRGVEAFF.

About this clone: A junction end diverges from the germline sequence, so it may reflect a read error. The chain employs TRBV30 and TRBJ2-7; D uncertain. Germline CDR1 is GTSNPN and CDR2 is SVGIG (reference sequence). CDR3 length equals 11 residues. In DNA, the CDR3 is TGTGCCTGGAGTGTACATGTTCAGGCAATCTTC. Translation gives CAWSVHVQAIF.

The V call is TRBV4-3, the J call TRBJ2-5, with 8 positions matching TRBD2. This CDR3 comprises 16 residues. Germline assignment: CDR1 LGHNA and CDR2 YSLEER. V lost 0 bases to trimming and J lost 4 bases; unmatched junction nucleotides: 7. The CDR3 region has the DNA TGCGCCAGCAGCCAAGATCGTCCGGGACTAGGAGAGACCCAGTACTTC. Protein: CASSQDRPGLGETQYF.

J is TRBJ2-1 and V is TRBV9, with D maybe TRBD2 (6 bases). Germline CDR1 reads SGDLS; CDR2 reads YYNGEE. This CDR3 comprises 15 residues. V lost 0 bases and J lost 5, with 12 bases in between. DNA of the CDR3: TGTGCCAGCAGCGTAGGCGGGACCCAAGACAATGAGCAGTTCTTC. Translated: CASSVGGTQDNEQFF.

V and J are TRBV28 and TRBJ2-7; 7 positions match TRBD2. The CDR3 contains 15 residues. Germline CDR1 reads MDHEN; CDR2 reads SYDVKM. Trimming cost V 3 bases and J 2 bases; bases outside gene matches: 7. The CDR3 reads CASSFFRDYTYEQYF. The CDR3 nucleotides are TGTGCCAGCAGTTTTTTCCGGGACTACACCTACGAGCAGTACTTC.

V usage is TRBV1 and J usage is TRBJ2-2; the DNA was not compared with TRBD2, the D call given in the table. TRBV1 is annotated as a pseudogene. This CDR3 contains 15 residues. CDR3 DNA sequence: TGCACCACCAAAGGAAAACTAGCGGGGGGCGGGCGACTGTTTTTT. Encoded protein: CTTKGKLAGGGRLFF.

The chain is built from TRBV2 and TRBJ1-6; D might be TRBD1 (6 bases). The germline V gene has CDR1 SNHLY and CDR2 FYNNEI. V lost 5 bases to trimming and J lost 10 bases, with 15 bases between them. The CDR3 covers 14 residues. The CDR3 spells CASSQTGLASPLHF. The DNA of the CDR3 is TGTGCCAGCAGTCAAACAGGGCTCGCCTCACCCCTCCACTTT.

This chain joins TRBV7-8 and TRBJ2-1; 8 bases are shared with TRBD2. Germline V CDR1 and CDR2: SGHVS, FQNEAQ. With V trimmed by 5 bases and J by 8 bases, 2 bases remained unmatched. This CDR3 comprises 12 residues. The CDR3: CASSLSGDEQFF. The CDR3 DNA follows: TGTGCCAGCAGCCTTAGCGGGGATGAGCAGTTCTTC.

The chain is built from TRBV19 and TRBJ2-7; D may be TRBD1 (6 bases). This CDR3 region has 14 residues. CDR1 LNHDA and CDR2 SQIVND come from the germline V gene (reference sequence). The V end lost 3 bases, the J end lost 5 bases, and 14 bases lay between the germline ends. DNA of the CDR3: TGTGCCAGTAGTATGGGACACCTTATTGACGAGCAGTACTTC. Encoded protein: CASSMGHLIDEQYF.

The rearrangement links TRBV14 to TRBJ1-3; D not resolved. The V and J ends lost 8 bases and 0 bases respectively, with 8 bases between them. Germline lookup yields CDR1 SGHDN and CDR2 FVKESK. CDR3 length: 13 amino acids. Written as DNA, the CDR3 is TGTGCCAGCCGACACAGCTCTGGAAACACCATATATTTT. It codes for CASRHSSGNTIYF.